These T cell receptor beta chains were read from a single sample in a study of PD-1 blockade in classical Hodgkin lymphoma. Clones were sequenced by immunoSEQ multiplex PCR, and TCRdb holds only the in-frame ones, with some missing. The table records 29,000 or so clones, roughly 80% of them present only once. Sequenced material: CD4+ T cells from blood, taken before the fourth cycle of nivolumab. The receptors originated from a human donor with classical Hodgkin lymphoma. Each CDR3 is given with its conserved first and last residue. D genes are given only for firm matches. Size is stated for part of the rows, as once, few or many counts, or as a class when the clone is expanded.

j_call,d_call,v_call,clone_size,cdr3_aa,cdr3_nt
TRBJ2-5,TRBD1,TRBV2,NA,CASSDGGQGTQYF,TGTGCCAGCAGTGATGGGGGACAGGGGACCCAGTACTTC
TRBJ2-5,NA,TRBV6-6,NA,CASKPGSGQETQYF,TGTGCCAGCAAACCGGGGAGCGGCCAAGAGACCCAGTACTTC
TRBJ2-7,TRBD1,TRBV5-1,NA,CASSSGGTYEQYF,TGCGCCAGCAGCTCAGGGGGCACCTACGAGCAGTACTTC
TRBJ2-7,NA,TRBV7-6,NA,CASSLGPRDGTYEQYF,TGTGCCAGCAGCTTAGGTCCCCGGGACGGGACCTACGAGCAGTACTTC
TRBJ1-2,TRBD1,TRBV5-1,NA,CASSPTGGDGYTF,TGCGCCAGCAGCCCGACAGGGGGCGATGGCTACACCTTC
TRBJ2-3,NA,TRBV9,NA,CASSVEAGLDTQYF,TGTGCCAGCAGCGTAGAGGCAGGGTTGGATACGCAGTATTTT
TRBJ2-3,NA,TRBV5-1,NA,CASSLDGYTDTQYF,TGCGCCAGCAGCTTGGACGGCTACACAGATACGCAGTATTTT
TRBJ2-3,NA,TRBV28,NA,CASTRNRGGFVVDTQYF,TGTGCCAGCACTCGAAACAGGGGGGGGTTTGTGGTAGATACGCAGTATTTT
TRBJ2-7,TRBD1,TRBV29-1,few,CSAIRDREVGQYF,TGCAGCGCTATCCGGGACAGGGAGGTGGGGCAGTACTTC
TRBJ2-7,NA,TRBV18,NA,CASSPPENSYEQYF,TGTGCCAGCTCACCACCGGAGAATTCCTACGAGCAGTACTTC
TRBJ2-5,NA,TRBV5-1,NA,CASSLVADQETQYF,TGCGCCAGCAGCTTGGTGGCAGACCAAGAGACCCAGTACTTC
TRBJ1-4,NA,TRBV6-5,NA,CASSSQGVGNEKLFF,TGTGCCAGCAGTTCCCAGGGTGTAGGAAATGAAAAACTGTTTTTT
TRBJ2-6,NA,TRBV10-3,NA,CAISPGTALSGANVLTF,TGTGCCATATCACCCGGGACGGCGCTCTCTGGGGCCAACGTCCTGACTTTC
TRBJ1-6,NA,TRBV5-4,few,CASSFRRDNSPLHF,TGTGCCAGCAGCTTTCGCAGGGACAATTCACCCCTCCACTTT
TRBJ2-2,NA,TRBV5-1,NA,CASSLPVGGTGELFF,TGCGCCAGCAGCTTGCCAGTGGGTGGTACCGGGGAGCTGTTTTTT
TRBJ2-1,NA,TRBV30,NA,CAWKGIPYNEQFF,TGTGCCTGGAAGGGGATCCCCTACAATGAGCAGTTCTTC
TRBJ2-7,NA,TRBV5-1,NA,CASSLVSGAYEQYF,TGCGCCAGCAGCTTGGTTAGCGGAGCCTACGAGCAGTACTTC
TRBJ2-1,NA,TRBV7-3,NA,CASSLMGGNEQFF,TGTGCCAGCAGCTTAATGGGGGGCAATGAGCAGTTCTTC
TRBJ2-5,TRBD2,TRBV10-3,NA,CAISEGAGGPKETQYF,TGTGCCATCAGTGAGGGAGCGGGGGGACCTAAAGAGACCCAGTACTTC
TRBJ2-7,TRBD2,TRBV6-5,NA,CASSYPLAGGLYEQYF,TGTGCCAGCAGTTACCCGCTAGCGGGGGGTCTATACGAGCAGTACTTC
TRBJ1-2,TRBD1,TRBV6-1,NA,CASSVPRTGGFYGYTF,TGTGCCAGCAGTGTCCCCAGGACAGGAGGATTTTATGGCTACACCTTC
TRBJ2-1,NA,TRBV7-9,once,CASSSRRGGRTLGEQFF,TGTGCCAGCAGCTCCAGGCGGGGCGGCAGGACCCTCGGTGAGCAGTTCTTC
TRBJ2-3,NA,TRBV19,NA,CASSSRGDDTDTQYF,TGTGCCAGTAGTAGCCGGGGCGATGACACAGATACGCAGTATTTT
TRBJ1-1,NA,TRBV6-1,NA,CASSEARTGAFF,TGTGCCAGCAGTGAAGCACGGACTGGAGCTTTCTTT
TRBJ1-1,NA,TRBV7-9,NA,CASSPRDLSITEAFF,TGTGCCAGCAGCCCCCGGGACTTGTCTATCACTGAAGCTTTCTTT
TRBJ2-7,NA,TRBV5-1,NA,CASSLEAYEQYF,TGCGCCAGCAGCTTGGAGGCCTACGAGCAGTACTTC
TRBJ2-5,NA,TRBV7-9,NA,CASSQETQYF,TGTGCCAGCAGCCAAGAGACCCAGTACTTC
TRBJ2-3,NA,TRBV6-6,NA,CASSSGGAGTDTQYF,TGTGCCAGCAGTAGCGGAGGGGCGGGCACAGATACGCAGTATTTT
TRBJ2-1,TRBD1,TRBV27,NA,CASRYHRGREPSYNEQFF,TGTGCCAGTCGTTACCACAGGGGTCGTGAGCCTTCCTACAATGAGCAGTTCTTC
TRBJ2-2,TRBD1,TRBV25-1,NA,CASSSLDRGSGELFF,TGTGCCAGCAGTTCCCTAGACAGGGGAAGCGGGGAGCTGTTTTTT
TRBJ2-1,NA,TRBV28,NA,CASSPRTPGYNEQFF,TGTGCCAGCAGTCCCCGGACCCCGGGCTACAATGAGCAGTTCTTC
TRBJ1-1,NA,TRBV5-1,NA,CASSLLGIGNTEAFF,TGCGCCAGCAGCTTGTTAGGGATTGGGAACACTGAAGCTTTCTTT
TRBJ1-4,NA,TRBV5-1,NA,CASSPQGEPHEKLFF,TGCGCCAGCAGCCCACAGGGTGAACCCCATGAAAAACTGTTTTTT
TRBJ1-5,NA,TRBV19,few,CASRTSTGQPQHF,TGTGCCAGTAGAACCTCGACTGGACAGCCCCAGCATTTT
TRBJ1-5,NA,TRBV7-2,few,CASSLGAQGSGQPQHF,TGTGCCAGCAGCTTAGGTGCCCAGGGGTCGGGTCAGCCCCAGCATTTT
TRBJ2-7,TRBD2,TRBV11-2,NA,CASSSLDLAGADEQYF,TGTGCCAGCAGCTCCTTAGACCTAGCGGGGGCAGATGAGCAGTACTTC
TRBJ2-6,NA,TRBV10-3,NA,CAISGPESGANVLTF,TGTGCCATCAGTGGCCCTGAATCTGGGGCCAACGTCCTGACTTTC
TRBJ2-5,NA,TRBV21-1,NA,CASSKTGPETQYF,TGTGCCAGCAGCAAGACAGGTCCAGAGACCCAGTACTTC
TRBJ2-6,NA,TRBV7-9,NA,CASSFGARGTSGANVLTF,TGTGCCAGCAGCTTCGGGGCGAGGGGTACCTCTGGGGCCAACGTCCTGACTTTC
TRBJ2-1,NA,TRBV21-1,NA,CASSPPMGGGRFNEQFF,TGTGCCAGCAGCCCCCCAATGGGCGGGGGCCGCTTCAATGAGCAGTTCTTC
TRBJ2-2,TRBD1,TRBV10-3,NA,CAISVRTGLFANTGELFF,TGTGCCATCAGTGTAAGGACAGGGTTGTTCGCGAACACCGGGGAGCTGTTTTTT
TRBJ2-1,TRBD2,TRBV5-4,NA,CASSQGLAGGSYNEQFF,TGTGCCAGCAGCCAGGGACTAGCGGGGGGCTCCTACAATGAGCAGTTCTTC
TRBJ1-3,NA,TRBV18,NA,CASSPDSGNTIYF,TGTGCCAGCTCACCAGACTCTGGAAACACCATATATTTT
TRBJ2-7,NA,TRBV5-1,NA,CASSQDTGKEGEQYF,TGCGCCAGCAGCCAGGATACAGGGAAGGAGGGCGAGCAGTACTTC
TRBJ2-6,NA,TRBV5-1,NA,CASSLGTPGANVLTF,TGCGCCAGCAGCTTAGGGACCCCGGGGGCCAACGTCCTGACTTTC
TRBJ2-1,TRBD2,TRBV11-2,NA,CASSFYLGGANEQFF,TGTGCCAGCAGCTTCTACCTCGGGGGGGCTAATGAGCAGTTCTTC
TRBJ2-1,TRBD2,TRBV10-2,NA,CASSGGLAGVNEQFF,TGCGCCAGCAGTGGGGGACTAGCGGGGGTTAATGAGCAGTTCTTC
TRBJ2-7,NA,TRBV30,once,CAWSVPPQRYEQYF,TGTGCCTGGAGTGTACCCCCGCAACGCTACGAGCAGTACTTC
TRBJ1-6,TRBD1,TRBV7-9,NA,CASSLEGTGNSPLHF,TGTGCCAGCAGCTTAGAAGGGACAGGGAATTCACCCCTCCACTTT
TRBJ2-5,NA,TRBV6-6,NA,CASSYGPQQETQYF,TGTGCCAGCAGTTACGGGCCTCAACAAGAGACCCAGTACTTC
TRBJ2-1,NA,TRBV7-9,once,CASSYTGGVNEQFF,TGTGCCAGCAGCTATACGGGGGGCGTCAATGAGCAGTTCTTC